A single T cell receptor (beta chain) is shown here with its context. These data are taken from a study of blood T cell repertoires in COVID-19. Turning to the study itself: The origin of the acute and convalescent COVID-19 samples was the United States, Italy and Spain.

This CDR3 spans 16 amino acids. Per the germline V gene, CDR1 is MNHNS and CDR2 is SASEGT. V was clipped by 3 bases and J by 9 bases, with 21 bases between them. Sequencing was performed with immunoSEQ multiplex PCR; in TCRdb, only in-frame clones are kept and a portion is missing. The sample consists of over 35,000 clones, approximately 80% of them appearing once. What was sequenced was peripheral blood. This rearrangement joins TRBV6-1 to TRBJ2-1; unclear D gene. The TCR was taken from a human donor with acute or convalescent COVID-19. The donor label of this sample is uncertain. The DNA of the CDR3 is TGTGCCAGCAGTGATGTCTTGGGCGCAGGTCCCGGTGAGCAGTTCTTC. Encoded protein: CASSDVLGAGPGEQFF.